The rows below give T cell receptor beta chains drawn from one sample of a study of CD8 T cells in Susac syndrome. TCRdb reanalysed the immunoSEQ multiplex PCR reads using MiXCR and keeps one entry per CDR3 protein. Among roughly 89,000 distinct CDR3 sequences listed, about 95% were seen once. Material for sequencing was CD8+ T cells from PBMCs. Receptors were obtained from a human donor with Susac syndrome. Each CDR3 is given with its conserved first and last residue. Fields, in order: clone size, J gene, V gene, D gene, CDR3 DNA, CDR3 protein. D genes are given only for firm matches. Only part of the rows carry a size: once, few, many, or a class if the clone is expanded.

>NA|TRBJ1-1|TRBV12-3/TRBV12-4|NA
TGTGCCAGCAGTCCCCGACAGAACTTTAACACTGAAGCTTTCTTT
CASSPRQNFNTEAFF
>NA|TRBJ2-5|TRBV4-2|NA
TGTGCCAGCAGCCAAGAGTGGACGGGTGAGGAGACCCAGTACTTC
CASSQEWTGEETQYF
>NA|TRBJ2-5|TRBV7-8|NA
TGTGCCAGCAGCATGACTCGGTCGACCCAGTACTTC
CASSMTRSTQYF
>NA|TRBJ2-7|TRBV20-1|NA
TGCAGTGCGCTTTCCTACGAGCAGTACTTC
CSALSYEQYF
>NA|TRBJ2-1|TRBV2|NA
TGTGCCAGCAGACCCGGCCCCTACAATGAGCAGTTCTTC
CASRPGPYNEQFF
>NA|TRBJ2-3|TRBV3-1|NA
TGTGCCAGCAGCCAAGCCGGGGCCCGCGTGGATACGCAGTATTTT
CASSQAGARVDTQYF
>once|TRBJ2-5|TRBV9|NA
TGTGCCAGCAGCGTAGGTTATGAGACCCAGTACTTC
CASSVGYETQYF
>NA|TRBJ2-7|TRBV20-1|NA
TGCAGTGCTAGAGGAACTACAAAGACCTCCTACGAGCAGTACTTC
CSARGTTKTSYEQYF
>NA|TRBJ1-2|TRBV14|NA
TGTGCCAGCAGCCAACGGGGGGCGAACTATGGCTACACCTTC
CASSQRGANYGYTF
>NA|TRBJ1-5|TRBV25-1|NA
TGTGCCAGCAGTGATGAAGGACAGATTAGCAATCAGCCCCAGCATTTT
CASSDEGQISNQPQHF
>NA|TRBJ1-1|TRBV29-1|NA
TGCAGCGTTGAAGGTGGGTACACTGAAGCTTTCTTT
CSVEGGYTEAFF
>NA|TRBJ1-1|TRBV3-1|NA
TGTGCCAGCAGCGTAAGAGTCGAAACTGAAGCTTTCTTT
CASSVRVETEAFF
>NA|TRBJ2-2|TRBV6-1|TRBD2
TGTGCCAGCCGACGGACTAGCGGGGGGTTGAACACCGGGGAGCTGTTTTTT
CASRRTSGGLNTGELFF
>once|TRBJ1-3|TRBV24-1|NA
TGTGCCACCAGGGACCGGGGAAACACCATATATTTT
CATRDRGNTIYF
>NA|TRBJ2-7|TRBV29-1|TRBD1
TGCAGCGTGAGGACAGGGTCCTCCTACGAGCAGTACTTC
CSVRTGSSYEQYF
>NA|TRBJ2-3|TRBV5-6|NA
TGTGCCAGCAGCTTGGCATCGACTCGCACAGATACGCAGTATTTT
CASSLASTRTDTQYF
>NA|TRBJ2-3|TRBV20-1|TRBD1
TGCAGTGCTAGAGACCGGGACAGGAACTATGATACGCAGTATTTT
CSARDRDRNYDTQYF
>NA|TRBJ2-1|TRBV5-6|TRBD2
TGTGCCAGCAGCTGGGGCGGGGGGGCCTACAATGAGCAGTTCTTC
CASSWGGGAYNEQFF
>once|TRBJ2-7|TRBV10-3|NA
TGTGCCATCAGTGAGTGGGGGGCAGGCTACTACGAGCAGTACTTC
CAISEWGAGYYEQYF
>NA|TRBJ1-5|TRBV20-1|NA
TGCAGTGGCCTAGGTTACAGCAATCAGCCCCAGCATTTT
CSGLGYSNQPQHF
>NA|TRBJ2-7|TRBV11-2|NA
TGTGCCAGCAGCTTAGAAGAAGGTTATACCTACGAGCAGTACTTC
CASSLEEGYTYEQYF
>NA|TRBJ2-7|TRBV5-1|NA
TGCGCCAGCAGCTTGGAGGACTACCCCGCCCCCTACGAGCAGTACTTC
CASSLEDYPAPYEQYF
>NA|TRBJ1-2|TRBV29-1|NA
TGCAGCGTTGAAATACCCACGTATGGCTACACCTTC
CSVEIPTYGYTF
>NA|TRBJ2-1|TRBV11-1|NA
TGTGCCAGCAGCCCTAGGGATTTGGGCAATGAGCAGTTCTTC
CASSPRDLGNEQFF
>NA|TRBJ2-1|TRBV5-6|NA
TGTGCCAGCAGCTCAGAGCTGCGATGGGAGTTCTTC
CASSSELRWEFF
>NA|TRBJ1-6|TRBV7-2|NA
TGTGCCAGCAGCCACGAGTCAAATTCACCCCTCCACTTT
CASSHESNSPLHF
>NA|TRBJ1-1|TRBV7-9|TRBD1
TGTGCCAGCAGCACCACGGCGGACAGGGCTCCTGAAGCTTTCTTT
CASSTTADRAPEAFF
>NA|TRBJ2-3|TRBV28|TRBD2
TGTGCCAGCAGTTCCAGACTAGCGGGGGCGAAGGCAGATACGCAGTATTTT
CASSSRLAGAKADTQYF